What follows is one TCR beta chain and its context. Its antigen is currently unknown. The data stem from a study of cytomegalovirus exposure and HLA in healthy donors. Study-wide context: Sequencing of about 179 million T cells in an earlier analysis found some 100 million unique TCR beta sequences. The study's findings and limits: Researchers counted roughly 150 TCR beta chains as cytomegalovirus-associated. Most of the CMV-associated TCR beta chains (in a later analysis) appeared to be HLA-restricted. For cytomegalovirus status, the classifier reportedly gave diagnoses with high specificity and sensitivity.

A multiplex PCR was run with 60 Vbeta primers and 13 Jbeta primers. The protocol was immunoSEQ multiplex PCR, while the TCRdb copy is restricted to in-frame clones and leaves out a portion. The data show about 150,000 clones, with roughly 80% seen just once and 0.35% to 0.45% held by the top ten. The sequence was obtained from a boy between 2 and 15 years old in good health and CMV-seronegative. The source material was PBMCs.

The CDR3 sequence is CASSGDRVAEQYF. DNA of the CDR3: TGTGCCAGCAGCGGGGACAGGGTAGCCGAGCAGTACTTC. The rearrangement uses TRBV5-5 and TRBJ2-7, with 9 positions matching TRBD1. Germline CDR1 reads SGHKS; CDR2 reads YYEKEE (reference sequence). J lost 6 bases, V lost 4 bases, and 5 bases had no gene match. The length of the CDR3 is 13 residues. Variable domain in full (rest from reference TRBV5-5 and TRBJ2-7): DAGVTQSPTHLIKTRGQQVTLRCSPISGHKSVSWYQQVLGQGPQFIFQYYEKEERGRGNFPDRFSARQFPNYSSELNVNALLLGDSALYLCASSGDRVAEQYFGPGTRLTVT.